The clone carrying this T cell receptor beta chain turned up a few times. Its specificity is unknown. TCRdb ran MiXCR on the 5' RACE reads and lists one entry per CDR3 protein. The sample shows 300,000 to 400,000 distinct CDR3 sequences, approximately 12% of them seen only once. The data belong to a study of T-cell memory formation after mild COVID-19. Study-level points and caveats: That cross-reactive memory joined was suggested by some responding clones appearing in pre-infection memory.

Trimming stripped 4 bases from V and 2 bases from J, with 7 bases between. The CDR3 length is 12 residues. CDR1 SQVTM and CDR2 ANQGSEA come from the germline V gene. Sequencing was carried out using PBMCs or a T cell subset sorted from them (not recorded which). The TCR was taken from a man younger than 30 who had mild COVID-19 (a few samples of this study predate the infection). Cell type and time point are not known. The chain uses TRBV29-1 and TRBJ2-3, with D unclear. DNA for the CDR3: TGCAGCGTTGGCCTTGCCACAGATACGCAGTATTTT. Its translation: CSVGLATDTQYF.